This entry describes one T cell receptor beta chain. With V trimmed by 9 bases and J by 3 bases, 11 bases remained unmatched. Germline values: CDR1 MGHDK, CDR2 SYGVNS. CDR3 length equals 15 residues. The record originates from a study of blood T cell repertoires in COVID-19. Study summary: The origin of the acute and convalescent COVID-19 samples was the United States, Italy and Spain. Nucleic acid was either cDNA or gDNA, and it came from T cells, B-cell-depleted T cells, or PBMCs.

Seattle cases were enrolled at active infection and followed longitudinally. Original analysis: Estimation of nucleated cell counts was performed using reference gene primer amplification. TCRdb's table, derived via immunoSEQ multiplex PCR, lists solely in-frame clones and lacks some. V and J calls and clone size are copied from that table; D and trimming were computed from the DNA. Of over 150,000 clones listed, 65% to 85% are singletons. The clonotype comes from a woman between 35 and 50 years old with COVID-19, enrolled during active disease. The specimen sequenced was peripheral blood. The gene calls are TRBV25-1 and TRBJ1-3, with TRBD1 matching over 7 bases. Here the CDR3 DNA reads TGTGCCAGGAATGACAGGGCGGGTAGTGGAAACACCATATATTTT. Translating gives CARNDRAGSGNTIYF.